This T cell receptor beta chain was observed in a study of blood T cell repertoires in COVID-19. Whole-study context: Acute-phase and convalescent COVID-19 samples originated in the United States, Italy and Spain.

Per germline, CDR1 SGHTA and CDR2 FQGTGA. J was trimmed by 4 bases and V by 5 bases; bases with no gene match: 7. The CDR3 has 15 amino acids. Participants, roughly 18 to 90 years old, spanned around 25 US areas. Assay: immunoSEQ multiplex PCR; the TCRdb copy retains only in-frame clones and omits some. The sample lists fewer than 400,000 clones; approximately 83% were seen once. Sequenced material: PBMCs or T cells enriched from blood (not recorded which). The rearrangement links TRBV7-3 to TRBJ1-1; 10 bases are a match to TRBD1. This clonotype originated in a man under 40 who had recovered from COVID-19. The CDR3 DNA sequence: TGTGCCAGCAGCGGCACGGGACAGGGGCTCACTGAAGCTTTCTTT. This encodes CASSGTGQGLTEAFF.